Given below is one T cell receptor (beta chain) in context. This entry comes from a study of control samples from healthy donors and cancer patients. The CDR3 runs to 14 residues. CDR1 is SGHKS and CDR2 is YYEKEE in the germline V gene (reference sequence). With 0 bases clipped from V and 5 bases from J, the junction kept 4 bases outside the gene matches. Clones were sequenced by immunoSEQ multiplex PCR, and TCRdb holds only the in-frame ones, with some missing. The sample records about 29,000 clones, roughly 87% being singletons. This clonotype originated in a female donor with melanoma. The chain combines TRBV5-5 with TRBJ2-7, with 8 bases fitting TRBD1. Sequencing was performed on formalin-fixed, paraffin-embedded tissue. Here the CDR3 reads CASSLGPTGDEQYF. In nucleotides, the CDR3 is TGTGCCAGCAGCTTGGGACCGACAGGGGACGAGCAGTACTTC.